This entry concerns a single T cell receptor beta chain. These data belong to a study of blood T cell repertoires in COVID-19. Study as a whole: Whether acute or convalescent, the COVID-19 samples came from the United States, Italy and Spain. PBMCs, B-cell-depleted T cells, or T cells provided the cDNA or gDNA that made up the material.

Authors' analysis steps: Reference gene primers were amplified, and this amplification served to estimate nucleated cell counts. Profiled with immunoSEQ multiplex PCR; TCRdb holds only in-frame clones, not every one. The V and J calls and the clone size are those of that table, but D and trimming were determined from the DNA. The table records tens of thousands of clones, roughly 78% of them present only once. This CDR3 is built from 13 residues. Germline CDR1 reads SQVTM; CDR2 reads ANQGSEA. The V segment lost 6 bases and the J segment 3 bases; nucleotides outside the gene matches: 7. Sequenced sample: peripheral blood. J is TRBJ2-7 and V is TRBV29-1, with 8 bases that match TRBD1. The clonotype originates from a woman at least 80 years old with acute or convalescent COVID-19. DNA for the CDR3: TGCAGCGTCCGACAGGGGCCTAGCTACGAGCAGTACTTC. Translating it yields CSVRQGPSYEQYF.